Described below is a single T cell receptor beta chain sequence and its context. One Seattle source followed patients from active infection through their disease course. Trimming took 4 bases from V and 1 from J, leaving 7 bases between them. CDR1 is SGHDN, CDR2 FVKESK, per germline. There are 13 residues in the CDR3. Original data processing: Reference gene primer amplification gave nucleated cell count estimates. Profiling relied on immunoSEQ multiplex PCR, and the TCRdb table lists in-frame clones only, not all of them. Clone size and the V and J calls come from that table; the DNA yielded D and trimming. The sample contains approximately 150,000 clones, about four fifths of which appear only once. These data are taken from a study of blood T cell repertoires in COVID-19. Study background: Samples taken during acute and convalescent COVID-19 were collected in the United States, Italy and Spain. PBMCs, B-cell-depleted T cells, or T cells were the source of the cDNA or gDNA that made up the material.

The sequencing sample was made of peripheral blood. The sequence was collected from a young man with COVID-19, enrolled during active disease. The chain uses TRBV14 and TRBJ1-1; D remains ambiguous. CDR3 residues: CASSLLRNTEAFF. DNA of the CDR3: TGTGCCAGCAGCCTCCTCCGGAACACTGAAGCTTTCTTT. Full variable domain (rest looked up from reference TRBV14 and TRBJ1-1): EAGVTQFPSHSVIEKGQTVTLRCDPISGHDNLYWYRRVMGKEIKFLLHFVKESKQDESGMPNNRFLAERTGGTYSTLKVQPAELEDSGVYFCASSLLRNTEAFFGQGTRLTVV.